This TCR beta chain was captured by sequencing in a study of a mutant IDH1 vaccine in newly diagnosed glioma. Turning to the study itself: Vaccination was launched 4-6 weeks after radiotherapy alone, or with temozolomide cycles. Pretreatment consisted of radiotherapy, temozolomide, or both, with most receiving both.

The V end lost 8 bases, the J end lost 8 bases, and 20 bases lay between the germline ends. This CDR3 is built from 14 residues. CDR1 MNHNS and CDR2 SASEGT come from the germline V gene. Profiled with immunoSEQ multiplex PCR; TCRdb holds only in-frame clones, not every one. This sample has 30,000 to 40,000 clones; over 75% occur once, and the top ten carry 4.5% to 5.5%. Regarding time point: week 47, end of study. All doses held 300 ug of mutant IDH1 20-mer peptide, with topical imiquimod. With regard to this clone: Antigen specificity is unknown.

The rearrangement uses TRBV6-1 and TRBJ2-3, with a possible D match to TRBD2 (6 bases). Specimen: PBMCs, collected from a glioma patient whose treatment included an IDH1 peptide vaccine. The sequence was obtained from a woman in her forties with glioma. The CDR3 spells CASVPVGRKGTQYF. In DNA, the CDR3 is TGTGCCAGCGTACCCGTTGGGAGGAAAGGTACGCAGTATTTT.